Here is one TCR beta chain with its context. An end of the junction does not agree with germline; a read error may underlie this. This sample is part of a study of Graves' ophthalmopathy and Graves' hyperthyroidism. Germline-derived CDR1 and CDR2 are SGHAT and FQNNGV. This CDR3 has 15 residues. RNA transcripts were the source from which TCR beta CDR3 regions were amplified. First-round RT-PCR relied on HTBI primers, and a second-round multiplex PCR came next. TCRdb called the multiplex PCR reads again in MiXCR, with one record for every CDR3 protein. The table records roughly 700,000 distinct CDR3 sequences, 40% of them present only once.

This chain uses TRBV11-2 with TRBJ2-2; TRBD2 matches at 7 bases. The TCR was taken from an adult man with Graves' ophthalmopathy. Input material: peripheral blood. Written as DNA, the CDR3 is TGTGCCAGCAGCTTAAATAGACTAGCAGGCGGGGAGCTGCTTTTT. Amino acids: CASSLNRLAGGELLF.